This T cell receptor beta chain was retrieved from a study of spatial heterogeneity in lung cancer (dated by TCRdb to between 2018 and 2021). Study-level background: Beta-chain transcripts were consistently detected in greater numbers than alpha-chain transcripts, which likely reflects a higher abundance of beta-chain transcripts. The study linked features of the TCR repertoire to counts of nonsynonymous mutations, which were determined by whole-exome sequencing of tumor tissue. A strong correlation was found between TCR transcript counts in tumor regions and a T cell transcriptional module score from matched bulk RNA-seq. Both alpha and beta chains were TCR-sequenced in hundreds of tumor regions, about 69 matched nontumor lung samples and some 56 PBMC samples obtained at surgery. The study quantitatively compared TCR alpha and beta repertoires across multiple tumor regions, matched nontumor lung and blood in non-small cell lung cancer. In the raw uncorrected reads, each unique combination of TCR and UMI appeared on average more than ten times. Broad study findings and their caveats: Counts of ubiquitous and regional expanded TCRs correlated with counts of ubiquitous and regional nonsynonymous mutations, respectively. Confirming at a functional level the hypothesis that regional TCRs recognize regional mutations was considered to require additional single-cell paired TCR alpha and beta sequencing. The tumor nonsynonymous mutation count correlated with the number of expanded intratumoral alpha and beta TCRs. TCR-seq coverage of tumor T cells was estimated to be only around 7% for alpha chains and 13% for beta chains.

Reading the label with the study, this specimen's time point is: sample taken at primary tumor resection. Donors were approximately 72 patients with early-stage, untreated non-small cell lung cancer from the lung TRACERx cohort. TCR sequencing used whole RNA extracted from tumor and nontumor lung tissue, or from cryopreserved PBMC samples, without cell sorting. Only patients for whom sufficient RNA was available from at least two tumor regions were selected for TCR sequencing. Before selection, tumor and adjacent nontumor lung specimens were reviewed by a lung pathologist. V and J lose 4 bases and 5 bases, and a span of 15 bases separates them. The CDR3 has 15 amino acids, counting the end cysteine and phenylalanine. Only the CDR3 part of the read is kept: 45 bases, read in frame from the first base. CDR1 and CDR2, per the germline V gene, are SNHLY and FYNNEI. The library was built by means of 5' RACE. Sequencing used a NextSeq 500. To allow correction of PCR and sequencing errors, the TCR library protocol tagged every TCR cDNA molecule with a unique molecular identifier. The study's own analysis went as follows. TCR identification, UMI-based error correction and CDR3 extraction were all carried out with Decombinator tools. TCRs above a frequency of 2 per 1,000, corresponding to the top 1% of the tumor frequency distribution, were defined as expanded. Expanded tumor TCRs were classed as regional if statistically deemed absent (corrected P<0.05) from at least one tumor region, otherwise ubiquitous. Each repertoire was subsampled 100 times to 5,000 TCRs, after which Renyi diversity was computed with the R vegan package. To build CDR3 similarity networks, amino acid triplet string-kernel similarity was used, and CDR3s were connected when their pairwise similarity was above 0.82. Starting from the raw public reads, TCRdb applied fastp trimming at Q25, assembled clones with MiXCR and retained in-frame beta chains. A single entry per CDR3 protein holds the most common genes and DNA from its merged rows. These V and J calls originate from TCRdb's pipeline instead of the authors' own analysis. For this sample the table gives around 4,800 distinct CDR3 sequences, of which roughly 8.1% were detected only once. Of the sample, 25% to 40% is held by the ten largest clones.

This clonotype was counted ten times or more. It lacks a known antigen. The record has no base qualities; no much larger clone is one base away. Rearrangement joined TRBV2 to TRBJ1-5; TRBD1 might be the D gene, on 6 matching bases. The receptor was isolated from a male donor with early-stage non-small cell lung cancer. Sequences were derived from lung tumor tissue, sampled at surgery. CDR3 sequence: CASSGTGAHDQPQHF. The DNA sequence is as follows: TGTGCCAGCAGTGGGACGGGGGCGCACGATCAGCCCCAGCATTTT.